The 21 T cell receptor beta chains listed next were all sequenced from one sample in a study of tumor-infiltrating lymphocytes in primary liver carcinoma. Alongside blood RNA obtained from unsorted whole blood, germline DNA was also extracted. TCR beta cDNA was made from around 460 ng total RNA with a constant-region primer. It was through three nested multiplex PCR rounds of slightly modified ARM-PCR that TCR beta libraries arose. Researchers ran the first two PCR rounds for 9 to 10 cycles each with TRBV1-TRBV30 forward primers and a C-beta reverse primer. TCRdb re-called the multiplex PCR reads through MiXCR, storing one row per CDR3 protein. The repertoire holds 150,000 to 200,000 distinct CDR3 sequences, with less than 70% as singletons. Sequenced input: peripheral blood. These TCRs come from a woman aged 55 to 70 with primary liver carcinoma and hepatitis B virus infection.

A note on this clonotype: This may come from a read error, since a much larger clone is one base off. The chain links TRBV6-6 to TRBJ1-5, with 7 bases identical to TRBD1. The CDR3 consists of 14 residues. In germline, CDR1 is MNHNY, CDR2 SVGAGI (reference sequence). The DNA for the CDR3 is TGTGTCAGCAATCCGGGACAGATAAATCAGCCCCAGCATTTT. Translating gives CVSNPGQINQPQHF.

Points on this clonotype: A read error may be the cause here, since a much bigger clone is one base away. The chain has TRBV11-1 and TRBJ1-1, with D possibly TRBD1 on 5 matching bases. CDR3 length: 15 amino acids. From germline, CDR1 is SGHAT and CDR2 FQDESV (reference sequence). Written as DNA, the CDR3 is TGTGCCAGCAGCCCAAGGGGCTCAGCGGGCACTGGAGCTTTCTTT. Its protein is CASSPRGSAGTGAFF.

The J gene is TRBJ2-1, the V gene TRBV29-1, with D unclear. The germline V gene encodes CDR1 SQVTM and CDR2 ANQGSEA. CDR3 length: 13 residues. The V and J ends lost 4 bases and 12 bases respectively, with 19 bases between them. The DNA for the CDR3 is TGCAGCGTTGCAGAACCAACACGGAGTGGGCAGTTCTTC. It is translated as CSVAEPTRSGQFF.

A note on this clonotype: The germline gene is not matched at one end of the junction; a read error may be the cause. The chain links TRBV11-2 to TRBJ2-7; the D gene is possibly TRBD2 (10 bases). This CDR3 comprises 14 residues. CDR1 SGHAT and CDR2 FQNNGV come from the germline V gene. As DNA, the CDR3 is TGTGCCCGCAGCTTACTAGCGGGACAGGGCGAGGAGTACTTC. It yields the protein CARSLLAGQGEEYF. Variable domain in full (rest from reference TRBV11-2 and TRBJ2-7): EAGVAQSPRYKIIEKRQSVAFWCNPISGHATLYWYQQILGQGPKLLIQFQNNGVVDDSQLPKDRFSAERLKGVDSTLKIQPAKLEDSAVYLCARSLLAGQGEEYFGPGTRLTVT.

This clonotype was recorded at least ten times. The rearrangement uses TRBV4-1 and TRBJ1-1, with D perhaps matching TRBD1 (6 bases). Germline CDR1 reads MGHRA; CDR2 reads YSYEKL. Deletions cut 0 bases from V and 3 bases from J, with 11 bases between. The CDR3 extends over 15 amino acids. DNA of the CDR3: TGCGCCAGCAGCCAAGAGGGGGGCGGGCACACTGAAGCTTTCTTT. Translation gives CASSQEGGGHTEAFF.

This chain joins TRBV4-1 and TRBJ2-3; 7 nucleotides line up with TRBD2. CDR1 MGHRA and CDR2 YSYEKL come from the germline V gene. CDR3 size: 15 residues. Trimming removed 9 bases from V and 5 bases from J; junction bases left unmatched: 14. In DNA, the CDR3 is TGCGCCAGTGGCCTAGATCCCGGGGAGGGAGATACGCAGTATTTT. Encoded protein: CASGLDPGEGDTQYF.

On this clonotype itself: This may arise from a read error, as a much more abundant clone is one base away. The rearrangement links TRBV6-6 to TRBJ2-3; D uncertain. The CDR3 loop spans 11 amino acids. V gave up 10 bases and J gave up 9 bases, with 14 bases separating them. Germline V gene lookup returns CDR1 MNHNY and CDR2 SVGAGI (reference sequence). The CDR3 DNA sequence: TGTGCCAACAGCCACGAAGTAACGCAGTATTTT. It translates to CANSHEVTQYF.

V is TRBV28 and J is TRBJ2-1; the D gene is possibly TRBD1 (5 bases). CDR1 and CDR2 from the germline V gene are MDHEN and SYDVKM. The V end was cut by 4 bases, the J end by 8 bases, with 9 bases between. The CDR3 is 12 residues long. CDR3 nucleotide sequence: TGTGCCAGCAGTTCCAGGGTCGATGAGCAGTTCTTC. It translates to CASSSRVDEQFF.

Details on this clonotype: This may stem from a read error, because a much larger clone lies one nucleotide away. The CDR3 nucleotides are TGTGCCAGCAGTCGCCCCGGGGGGGGCAATCAGTCCCAGCATTTT. Its protein product is CASSRPGGGNQSQHF. V usage is TRBV6-6 and J usage is TRBJ1-5; D perhaps matches TRBD1 (6 bases). The CDR3 is 15 residues long. Germline V gene data show CDR1 as MNHNY and CDR2 as SVGAGI (reference sequence).

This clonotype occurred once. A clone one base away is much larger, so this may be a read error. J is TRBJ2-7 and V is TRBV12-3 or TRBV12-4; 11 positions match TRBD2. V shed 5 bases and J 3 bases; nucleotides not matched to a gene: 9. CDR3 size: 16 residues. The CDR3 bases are TGTGCCAGCAGTGCTCTACTAGCGGGAGCCCTCTACGAGCAGTACTTC. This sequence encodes CASSALLAGALYEQYF.

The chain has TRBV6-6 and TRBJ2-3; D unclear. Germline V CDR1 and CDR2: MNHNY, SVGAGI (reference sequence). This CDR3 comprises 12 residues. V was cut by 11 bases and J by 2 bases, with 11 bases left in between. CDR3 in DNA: TGTGCCGGCGCCGGCAACACAGATACGCAGTATTTT. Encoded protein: CAGAGNTDTQYF.

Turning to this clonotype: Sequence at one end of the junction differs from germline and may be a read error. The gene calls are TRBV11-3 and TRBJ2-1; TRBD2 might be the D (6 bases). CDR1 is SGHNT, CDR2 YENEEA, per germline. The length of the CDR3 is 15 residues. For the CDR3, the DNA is TGTGCCAGCAGGAACCGGAGGGCCGCCTACAATGAGCAGCTCTTC. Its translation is CASRNRRAAYNEQLF.

The CDR3 nucleotides read TGTGCCAGCAGTAACCCGGAGGGGAGCGGGAGGGGAGATACGCAGTATTTT. This gives the protein CASSNPEGSGRGDTQYF. V gene TRBV28 combines with J gene TRBJ2-3; 10 nucleotides agree with TRBD2. V shed 5 bases and J 5 bases; nucleotides not matched to a gene: 13. The CDR3 runs to 17 residues. The V gene's germline CDR1 is MDHEN and CDR2 SYDVKM. The entire variable domain, with the rest obtained from reference TRBV28 and TRBJ2-3, is as follows: DVKVTQSSRYLVKRTGEKVFLECVQDMDHENMFWYRQDPGLGLRLIYFSYDVKMKEKGDIPEGYSVSREKKERFSLILESASTNQTSMYLCASSNPEGSGRGDTQYFGPGTRLTVL.

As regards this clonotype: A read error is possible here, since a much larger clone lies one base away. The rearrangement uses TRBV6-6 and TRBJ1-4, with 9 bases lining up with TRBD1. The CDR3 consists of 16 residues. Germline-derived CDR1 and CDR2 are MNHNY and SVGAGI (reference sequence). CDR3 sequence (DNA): TGTGCCAGCAGTGACCCGGGACAGGGCTACCGGGAAAAAATGTTTTTT. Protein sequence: CASSDPGQGYREKMFF.

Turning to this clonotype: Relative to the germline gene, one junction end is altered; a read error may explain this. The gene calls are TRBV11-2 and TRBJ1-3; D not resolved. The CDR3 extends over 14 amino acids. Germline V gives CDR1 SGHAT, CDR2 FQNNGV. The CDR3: CASGLGASGDTIYF. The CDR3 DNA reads TGTGCCAGCGGCCTAGGAGCCTCTGGAGACACCATATATTTT.

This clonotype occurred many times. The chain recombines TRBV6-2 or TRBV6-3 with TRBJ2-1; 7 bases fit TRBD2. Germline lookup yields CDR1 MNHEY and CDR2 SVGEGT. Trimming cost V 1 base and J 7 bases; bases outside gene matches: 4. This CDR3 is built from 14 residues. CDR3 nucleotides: TGTGCCAGCAGTTACTTGGGGGAGGGGAATGAGCAGTTCTTC. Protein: CASSYLGEGNEQFF.

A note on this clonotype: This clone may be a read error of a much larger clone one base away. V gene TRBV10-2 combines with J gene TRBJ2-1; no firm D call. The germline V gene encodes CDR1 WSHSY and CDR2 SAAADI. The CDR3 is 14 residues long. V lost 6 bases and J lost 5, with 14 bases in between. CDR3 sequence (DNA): TGCGCCAGCAGCGGGCCTCCAGGAGACAATGAGCAGTTCTTC. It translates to CASSGPPGDNEQFF.

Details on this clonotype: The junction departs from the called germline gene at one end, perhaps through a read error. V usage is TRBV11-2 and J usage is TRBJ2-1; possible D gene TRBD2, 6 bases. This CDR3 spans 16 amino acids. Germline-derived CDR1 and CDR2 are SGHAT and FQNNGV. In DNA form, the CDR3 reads TGTGCCAGCAGCTTAGAGGGCGGGACTGACTACAATGAGCGGTTCTTC. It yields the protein CASSLEGGTDYNERFF.

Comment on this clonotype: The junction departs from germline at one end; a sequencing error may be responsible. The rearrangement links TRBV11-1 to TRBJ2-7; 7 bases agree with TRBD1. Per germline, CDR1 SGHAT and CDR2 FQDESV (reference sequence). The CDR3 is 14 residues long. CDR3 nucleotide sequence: TGTGCCAACAGCGAGAAATACAGGGGCAACGAGCAGTATTTC. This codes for CANSEKYRGNEQYF.

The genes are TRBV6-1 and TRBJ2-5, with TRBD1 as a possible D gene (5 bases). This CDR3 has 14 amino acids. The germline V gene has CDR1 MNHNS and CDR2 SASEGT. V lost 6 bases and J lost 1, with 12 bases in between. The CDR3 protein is CASRKDMTQETQYF. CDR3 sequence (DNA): TGTGCCAGCAGGAAGGACATGACCCAAGAGACCCAGTACTTC.

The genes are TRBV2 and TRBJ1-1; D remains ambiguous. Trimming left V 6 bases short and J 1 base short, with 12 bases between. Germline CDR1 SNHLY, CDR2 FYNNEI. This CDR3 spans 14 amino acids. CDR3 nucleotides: TGTGCCAGCAGATCTCTACAGCAGAACACTGAAGCTTTCTTT. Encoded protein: CASRSLQQNTEAFF.